One and the same sample provided the 13 T cell receptor beta chains below, sequenced in a study of T cells in localized non-small cell lung cancer. The method was immunoSEQ multiplex PCR; TCRdb's version includes in-frame clones alone and lacks a portion of them. The table includes under 2,000 clones, less than 25% detected once. Sequences were derived from normal lung tissue next to the tumor, sampled before any cancer treatment. The receptors were gathered from a male donor older than 55 with stage III squamous cell lung carcinoma.

The chain recombines TRBV28 with TRBJ2-7; 8 bases fit TRBD2. The junction had 10 bases not matched to a gene; V was cut back by 3 bases and J by 3 bases. This CDR3 has 16 residues. Germline loops: CDR1 MDHEN, CDR2 SYDVKM. CDR3 amino acids: CASSFIQRGSFYEQYF. CDR3 DNA sequence: TGTGCCAGCAGTTTCATTCAGCGGGGGTCCTTCTACGAGCAGTACTTC.

V is TRBV11-3 and J is TRBJ2-3; no clear D gene. The CDR3 contains 14 residues. CDR1 is SGHNT, CDR2 YENEEA, per germline. Trimming shortened V by 5 bases and J by 4 bases, and 13 bases separated the two germline ends. CDR3 in DNA: TGTGCCAGCAGCCCCCTTGGCAAGGCAGATACGCAGTATTTT. Translating it yields CASSPLGKADTQYF.

Sample share makes this clone medium-sized. The V call is TRBV23-1, the J call TRBJ1-3; 9 nucleotides line up with TRBD1. TRBV23-1 is identified as an open reading frame with a role that is uncertain. J was trimmed by 4 bases and V by 6 bases; bases with no gene match: 7. This CDR3 has 15 amino acids. As DNA, the CDR3 is TGCGCCAGCAGCCGTTTTACAGGGGGCGGAAACACCATATATTTT. Residues: CASSRFTGGGNTIYF.

The sample holds a few counts of this clone. The chain recombines TRBV10-3 with TRBJ1-1; 7 bases agree with TRBD1. The V and J ends lost 0 bases and 2 bases, in that order; junction bases with no gene match: 6. The V gene's germline CDR1 is ENHRY and CDR2 SYGVKD. The CDR3 totals 16 residues. The CDR3 DNA sequence: TGTGCCATCAGTGAGTCTCTGACAGGGATCAACACTGAAGCTTTCTTT. Amino acid sequence: CAISESLTGINTEAFF.

The sample holds a few counts of this clone. This sequence joins TRBV7-1 and TRBJ2-3, with 15 bases identical to TRBD2. TRBV7-1 carries the ORF label, with uncertain function. The J segment lost 1 base and the V segment lost 4 bases, leaving 6 bases of the junction unmatched. The CDR3 totals 18 residues. The CDR3 DNA reads as TGTGCCAGCAGCTTGGGACTAGCGGGAGGAGGGGGCACAGATACGCAGTATTTT. It translates to CASSLGLAGGGGTDTQYF.

This clone turned up a few times. The V and J genes are TRBV12-5 and TRBJ1-1; TRBD1 is a possible D gene (6 bases). The CDR3 is 13 residues long. From germline, CDR1 is LGHNT and CDR2 FRNRAP. Written as DNA, the CDR3 is TGTGCCAGCATGGTACAGGGCGGCACTGAAGCTTTCTTT. It yields the protein CASMVQGGTEAFF.

This chain connects TRBV28 to TRBJ1-5; TRBD1 matches 9 bases. In germline, CDR1 is MDHEN, CDR2 SYDVKM. J gave up 3 bases and V 4 bases, and 13 bases lay outside the gene matches. CDR3 length: 18 amino acids. CDR3 nucleotides: TGTGCCAGCAGTTGGACGCCGGGGACAGGGACCCTCAATCAGCCCCAGCATTTT. Translated: CASSWTPGTGTLNQPQHF.

The V and J genes are TRBV19 and TRBJ1-1; D possibly corresponds to TRBD1 (6 bases). The CDR3 covers 15 residues. The germline V and J ends were trimmed by 1 base and 4 bases, with 13 bases remaining between them. Germline lookup yields CDR1 LNHDA and CDR2 SQIVND (reference sequence). The DNA of the CDR3 is TGTGCCAGTAGTATAGTACAGGGACACGCCACTGAAGCTTTCTTT. Protein: CASSIVQGHATEAFF. The complete variable domain, with remaining parts taken from reference TRBV19 and TRBJ1-1, reads DGGITQSPKYLFRKEGQNVTLSCEQNLNHDAMYWYRQDPGQGLRLIYYSQIVNDFQKGDIAEGYSVSREKKESFPLTVTSAQKNPTAFYLCASSIVQGHATEAFFGQGTRLTVV.

This chain uses TRBV6-8 with TRBJ2-5, with D perhaps matching TRBD1 (6 bases). Germline assignment: CDR1 MNHGY and CDR2 SAAAGT. V was cut by 6 bases and J by 5 bases, with 13 bases left in between. This CDR3 contains 13 residues. The CDR3 sequence: CASRRGQGETQYF. The CDR3, as DNA: TGTGCCAGCAGGAGAGGGCAGGGGGAGACCCAGTACTTC.

This clone counts as large. The chain carries TRBV5-1 and TRBJ2-1; D is tentatively TRBD1 or TRBD2 (5 bases each). V was cut by 0 bases and J by 5 bases, with 12 bases left in between. This CDR3 is built from 15 residues. The germline CDR1 and CDR2 sequences are SGHRS and YFSETQ. As DNA, the CDR3 is TGCGCCAGCAGCTTGGGCCAGGGAGAGCACAATGAGCAGTTCTTC. It is translated as CASSLGQGEHNEQFF.

This sequence joins TRBV5-1 and TRBJ1-4, with D tentatively TRBD1 (5 bases). Per the germline V gene, CDR1 is SGHRS and CDR2 is YFSETQ. The CDR3 totals 16 residues. Trimming removed 6 bases at V and 0 bases at J, with 15 bases between. DNA of the CDR3: TGCGCCAGCAAGGGCGGCGGGACCACAACTAATGAAAAACTGTTTTTT. The encoded protein is CASKGGGTTTNEKLFF.

The V gene is TRBV30, the J gene TRBJ1-5, with 8 bases identical to TRBD1. After removal of 5 bases from V and 4 bases from J, the junction contained 4 bases not matched to a gene. From germline, CDR1 is GTSNPN and CDR2 SVGIG (reference sequence). The CDR3 runs 13 residues. DNA for the CDR3: TGTGCCTGGGGGACAGGATGGAATCAGCCCCAGCATTTT. Translated, it gives CAWGTGWNQPQHF.

This clone was seen more than once but under ten times. V and J are TRBV30 and TRBJ2-3; the D gene is possibly TRBD2 (6 bases). Trimming stripped 2 bases from V and 9 bases from J, with 21 bases between. The germline V gene has CDR1 GTSNPN and CDR2 SVGIG (reference sequence). CDR3 length equals 15 residues. The CDR3 is CAWSSEKRVRGTQYF. Here the CDR3 DNA reads TGTGCCTGGAGTTCAGAGAAGCGGGTCCGAGGAACGCAGTATTTT.